These T cell receptor beta chains were read from a single sample in a study of early T cells in non-severe SARS-CoV-2 infection. TCRdb fed the 5' RACE reads into MiXCR, producing one record per CDR3 protein. The repertoire has around 50,000 distinct CDR3 sequences, roughly 5.3% of them found once; the top ten carry about 4.3%. The sample taken for sequencing was whole blood. All receptors come from an adult who was a healthcare worker with PCR-confirmed SARS-CoV-2 infection or an uninfected control (not recorded which). Both conserved end residues are part of each CDR3. A D gene is named only where the DNA matches it firmly. Size values are once, few and many counts, or a class for expanded clones, and some rows have none.

NA | TRBJ1-2 | NA | TRBV30 | TGTGCCTGGAGCCTCGAGCAGGGGATCTATGGCTACACCTTC | CAWSLEQGIYGYTF
NA | TRBJ1-6 | many | TRBV12-3/TRBV12-4 | TGTGCCAGCAGTCTCTACGTCGGGGAGGGGAATTCACCCCTCCACTTT | CASSLYVGEGNSPLHF
NA | TRBJ2-2 | many | TRBV7-2 | TGTGCCAGCAGCTTAGGAGGGCGGAGCACCGGGGAGCTGTTTTTT | CASSLGGRSTGELFF
NA | TRBJ2-5 | few | TRBV5-8 | TGTGCCAGCAGCCTATTTGAGACCCAGTACTTC | CASSLFETQYF
TRBD1 | TRBJ1-1 | NA | TRBV7-9 | TGTGCCAGCAGCACATTCCGAAGACAGGGCGAGGGGACTGAAGCTTTCTTT | CASSTFRRQGEGTEAFF
NA | TRBJ1-3 | NA | TRBV29-1 | TGCAGCGTTATTTCAGTCCTCGGAAACGCCATATATTTT | CSVISVLGNAIYF
NA | TRBJ2-5 | few | TRBV2 | TGTGCCAGCAGTGTGTCGATTCAAGAGACCCAGTACTTC | CASSVSIQETQYF
NA | TRBJ2-7 | many | TRBV7-7 | TGTGCTAGCAGCGACGAACGGGAGTACGAGCAGTACTTC | CASSDEREYEQYF
NA | TRBJ2-6 | many | TRBV30 | TGTGCCTGGAGTGGAAAGGGGGCCAACGTCCTGACTTTC | CAWSGKGANVLTF
TRBD1 | TRBJ2-3 | NA | TRBV6-1 | TGTGCCAGCATTCTCTCGACAGGGCCTAGCACAGATACGCAGTATTTT | CASILSTGPSTDTQYF
TRBD1 | TRBJ1-4 | many | TRBV5-6 | TGTGCCAGCAGCTTGACTCCGGCAGGGGGCTATGAAAAACTGTTTTTT | CASSLTPAGGYEKLFF
NA | TRBJ1-6 | few | TRBV27 | TGTGCCAGCAGTTTACTAGACATGCAGAATTCACCCCTCCACTTT | CASSLLDMQNSPLHF